The 27 T cell receptor beta chains presented below share a single source sample, sequenced in a study of molecular identifiers for immune sequencing clone quantification (dated by TCRdb to 2016 to 2019). The library was produced with PCR. The instrument was an Illumina HiSeq 4000. TCRdb reanalyzed the raw reads on its own, using fastp at Q25 for trimming and MiXCR for clone calling, and kept in-frame beta chains. Each record represents a unique CDR3 protein, reported with the most common genes and DNA among its rows. A total of 250,000 to 400,000 distinct CDR3 sequences appear in this sample, about a fifth of them only once. Approximately 0.8% of the sample is in the top ten clones. The source material was naive CD8+ T cells from blood, with Jurkat cell RNA spiked in. The cell subset or site label on this specimen signifies: FACS-sorted CD8+CD4-CCR7+CD45RA+ naive T cells. These receptors were taken from a human donor in good health. Some libraries in this study had Jurkat cell RNA spiked in.

A note on this clonotype: A junction boundary mismatches the germline segment, possibly from a read error. V usage is TRBV3-1 and J usage is TRBJ2-1; D perhaps matches TRBD2 (6 bases). Germline-derived CDR1 and CDR2 are LGHDT and YNNKEL (reference sequence). The CDR3 has 13 amino acids. The CDR3 region is CACSPGLHNEQFF. CDR3 sequence (DNA): TGTGCCTGCAGTCCGGGACTCCACAATGAGCAGTTCTTC.

In its sample, this clonotype was seen many times. The chain combines TRBV5-1 with TRBJ2-3; D perhaps matches TRBD2 (5 bases). V lost 4 bases and J lost 6, with 27 bases in between. CDR1 and CDR2 (germline): SGHRS, YFSETQ. The CDR3 is 18 residues long. CDR3 in amino acids: CASSRPAVVDGSFDTQYF. In DNA, the CDR3 is TGCGCCAGCAGCCGACCTGCTGTAGTAGATGGGAGTTTCGATACGCAGTATTTT.

This clonotype occurred many times. The chain is built from TRBV29-1 and TRBJ2-5; D possibly matches TRBD1 or TRBD2 (6 bases each). This CDR3 spans 15 amino acids. The V end lost 2 bases, the J end lost 2 bases, and 15 bases lay between the germline ends. CDR1 is SQVTM and CDR2 is ANQGSEA in the germline V gene. As DNA, the CDR3 is TGCAGCGTTGAATCTAGGGGGGCGCTTCAAGAGACCCAGTACTTC. This gives the protein CSVESRGALQETQYF.

The table lists this clonotype with many counts. The CDR3 DNA reads as TGCGCCAGCAGCGCGGGCGACAGGGGTTGGGCAGATACGCAGTATTTT. Amino acid sequence: CASSAGDRGWADTQYF. The chain couples TRBV5-1 to TRBJ2-3, with 8 bases aligning to TRBD1. CDR3 length: 16 amino acids. V was pared by 4 bases and J by 4 bases, with 11 bases of the junction left unmatched. In germline, CDR1 is SGHRS, CDR2 YFSETQ.

This clonotype was seen repeatedly, ten times or more. The rearrangement joins TRBV6-6 to TRBJ2-7, with 12 bases identical to TRBD1. CDR1 MNHNY and CDR2 SVGAGI come from the germline V gene (reference sequence). The CDR3 runs to 15 residues. V trimming: 5 bases; J trimming: 7 bases; junction bases outside the gene matches: 9. In DNA form, the CDR3 reads TGTGCCAGCAGTCCGCCGGGACAGGGGGCGTATGAGCAGTACTTC. Translating it yields CASSPPGQGAYEQYF.

This clonotype was observed at least ten times. The chain has TRBV24-1 and TRBJ1-1, with D possibly matching TRBD1 (6 bases). CDR3 length: 16 amino acids. Trimming cost V 6 bases and J 3 bases, with 19 bases left between them. Germline V gene sequence: CDR1 KGHDR, CDR2 SFDVKD. The CDR3 protein is CATSSTWGPEDTEAFF. The CDR3 bases are TGTGCCACCAGTTCCACATGGGGGCCGGAGGACACTGAAGCTTTCTTT.

V gene TRBV28 combines with J gene TRBJ2-7, with 8 positions matching TRBD1. The ends lost 5 bases at V and 4 bases at J; junction bases unmatched: 7. The CDR3 is 14 residues long. Germline V gives CDR1 MDHEN, CDR2 SYDVKM. CDR3 protein: CASSHGQGPYEQYF. The CDR3 DNA reads as TGTGCCAGCAGTCACGGACAGGGCCCTTACGAGCAGTACTTC.

This clonotype has a count of ten or more. This rearrangement joins TRBV6-2 or TRBV6-3 to TRBJ1-1; D uncertain. The ends were cut back, 2 bases at V and 5 bases at J, with 6 bases in the middle. The CDR3 extends over 12 amino acids. The germline CDR1 and CDR2 sequences are MNHEY and SVGEGT. CDR3 residues: CASSYIQTEAFF. Here the CDR3 DNA reads TGTGCCAGCAGTTACATCCAGACTGAAGCTTTCTTT.

The chain links TRBV11-2 to TRBJ2-7; D remains unclear. The CDR3 contains 15 residues. Trimming removed 0 bases at V and 0 bases at J, with 9 bases between. Germline V gene lookup returns CDR1 SGHAT and CDR2 FQNNGV. The CDR3 loop is CASSLEVWSSYEQYF. CDR3 nucleotides: TGTGCCAGCAGCTTAGAGGTATGGAGCTCCTACGAGCAGTACTTC.

This chain links TRBV7-9 with TRBJ1-3; D ambiguous. This CDR3 is built from 15 residues. CDR1 is SEHNR and CDR2 is FQNEAQ in the germline V gene (reference sequence). V was shortened by 0 bases and J by 4 bases, with 10 bases between the two germline ends. The CDR3 DNA follows: TGTGCCAGCAGCTTAGCCTCCGGGCGAGGAAACACCATATATTTT. It specifies CASSLASGRGNTIYF.

This rearrangement joins TRBV7-9 to TRBJ2-7; D not certain. There are 14 residues in the CDR3. CDR1 is SEHNR, CDR2 FQNEAQ, per germline (reference sequence). V was trimmed by 5 bases and J by 3 bases, leaving 14 bases between them. Here the CDR3 reads CASSRTSFLYEQYF. The CDR3 DNA reads TGTGCCAGCAGCCGCACGTCTTTTCTCTACGAGCAGTACTTC.

This clonotype occurred many times. The rearrangement links TRBV5-4 to TRBJ2-5; D gene uncertain. The CDR3 spans 14 residues. The V end lost 0 bases, the J end lost 4 bases, and 10 bases lay between the germline ends. Germline V CDR1 and CDR2: SGHNT, YYREEE (reference sequence). This CDR3 reads CASSLGLAPETQYF. The CDR3 coding sequence is TGTGCCAGCAGCTTGGGACTGGCACCAGAGACCCAGTACTTC. The full variable domain, its missing parts supplied by reference TRBV5-4 and TRBJ2-5, is ETGVTQSPTHLIKTRGQQVTLRCSSQSGHNTVSWYQQALGQGPQFIFQYYREEENGRGNFPPRFSGLQFPNYSSELNVNALELDDSALYLCASSLGLAPETQYFGPGTRLLVL.

This clonotype showed up just once. A read error may be the cause here, since a much bigger clone is one base away. The gene calls are TRBV9 and TRBJ2-3; TRBD2 matches at 9 bases. This CDR3 spans 15 amino acids. Looked up from germline, CDR1 is SGDLS and CDR2 is YYNGEE. CDR3 coding DNA: TGTGCCGGCAGCGCCAGACTAGCGGTTACAGATACGCAGTATTTT. This gives the protein CAGSARLAVTDTQYF.

V is TRBV6-2 or TRBV6-3 and J is TRBJ2-1, with D tentatively TRBD2 (5 bases). The V end was cut by 5 bases, the J end by 2 bases, with 7 bases between. Germline V gives CDR1 MNHEY, CDR2 SVGEGT. The CDR3 totals 13 residues. The CDR3 region has the DNA TGTGCCAGCAGTATGAGGGCCTACAATGAGCAGTTCTTC. It yields the protein CASSMRAYNEQFF.

The chain employs TRBV4-1 and TRBJ2-5; 7 bases line up with TRBD2. The ends lost 0 bases at V and 5 bases at J; junction bases unmatched: 12. Per germline, CDR1 MGHRA and CDR2 YSYEKL. The CDR3 length is 17 residues. This CDR3 is CASSQDQWLGGTETQYF. CDR3 nucleotides: TGCGCCAGCAGCCAAGATCAGTGGTTGGGAGGGACGGAGACCCAGTACTTC.

Many counts were recorded for this clonotype. The chain has TRBV19 and TRBJ1-4, with D uncertain. The ends were cut back, 2 bases at V and 3 bases at J, with 13 bases in the middle. The CDR3 runs 16 residues. Germline CDR1 and CDR2: LNHDA and SQIVND (reference sequence). CDR3 in amino acids: CASSIRRILSNEKLFF. The CDR3 bases are TGTGCCAGTAGTATAAGGAGGATTCTGTCTAATGAAAAACTGTTTTTT.

The chain carries TRBV4-3 and TRBJ2-1; the D gene is possibly TRBD1 (6 bases). Per the germline V gene, CDR1 is LGHNA and CDR2 is YSLEER. The ends were cut back, 0 bases at V and 6 bases at J, with 15 bases in the middle. The CDR3 is 16 amino acids. The CDR3 sequence is CASSQDSRTAFNEQFF. The CDR3 DNA follows: TGCGCCAGCAGCCAAGATAGCAGGACAGCCTTCAATGAGCAGTTCTTC.

The sample holds many counts of this clonotype. The chain combines TRBV9 with TRBJ2-7, with 7 positions matching TRBD2. Germline V gene lookup returns CDR1 SGDLS and CDR2 YYNGEE. The CDR3 spans 17 residues. Trimming cost V 0 bases and J 5 bases; bases outside gene matches: 14. The DNA for the CDR3 is TGTGCCAGCAGCGTAGACCCATTACCTAGGGAGGGTGACGAGCAGTACTTC. As protein: CASSVDPLPREGDEQYF.

The sample holds many counts of this clonotype. The chain uses TRBV20-1 and TRBJ2-3; D is unclear. The V and J ends lost 5 bases and 4 bases respectively, with 7 bases between them. The CDR3 has 11 residues. Germline CDR1 is DFQATT and CDR2 is SNEGSKA (reference sequence). CDR3 amino acids: CSASLPDTQYF. The CDR3 bases are TGCAGTGCTTCCCTTCCAGATACGCAGTATTTT.

This clonotype was seen a few times. The chain links TRBV27 to TRBJ2-4; D is unresolved. V was shortened by 7 bases and J by 2 bases, with 9 bases between the two germline ends. Germline V gene lookup returns CDR1 MNHEY and CDR2 SMNVEV (reference sequence). CDR3 length equals 13 residues. CDR3 sequence (DNA): TGTGCCAGCATGGAATTATCCAAAAACATTCAGTACTTC. Residues: CASMELSKNIQYF.

This clonotype was seen more than once but under ten times. The chain carries TRBV4-3 and TRBJ1-3; possibly TRBD1 for D (6 bases). The ends were cut back, 3 bases at V and 7 bases at J, with 10 bases in the middle. CDR3 length equals 13 residues. Germline-derived CDR1 and CDR2 are LGHNA and YSLEER. The CDR3 DNA reads as TGCGCCAGCAGCCACCGCAGGGGTAACACCATATATTTT. This codes for CASSHRRGNTIYF.

This clonotype turned up a few times. The DNA for the CDR3 is TGTGCCAGCAGCCGAGCCGGACAGGGTGACCACAATGAGCAGTTCTTC. This translates into CASSRAGQGDHNEQFF. The chain employs TRBV5-6 and TRBJ2-1, with 8 bases matching TRBD1. The CDR3 sequence is 16 residues long. The germline V gene has CDR1 SGHDT and CDR2 YYEEEE. V was clipped by 4 bases and J by 5 bases; unmatched bases: 11. The full variable domain, in which reference TRBV5-6 and TRBJ2-1 provide the parts outside the CDR3, is DAGVTQSPTHLIKTRGQQVTLRCSPKSGHDTVSWYQQALGQGPQFIFQYYEEEERQRGNFPDRFSGHQFPNYSSELNVNALLLGDSALYLCASSRAGQGDHNEQFFGPGTRLTVL.

The chain couples TRBV18 to TRBJ2-1; D is possibly TRBD2 (5 bases). The CDR3 loop spans 13 amino acids. V was shortened by 3 bases and J by 8 bases, with 11 bases between the two germline ends. CDR1 and CDR2 from the germline V gene are KGHSH and LQKENI. CDR3 bases: TGTGCCAGCTCACCTCCGCGGCGGGATGAGCAGTTCTTC. Protein product: CASSPPRRDEQFF.

Turning to this clonotype: The CDR3 carries no conserved terminal phenylalanine or tryptophan, so it likely arises from a read error. The rearrangement joins TRBV9 to TRBJ2-7; TRBD2 matches 8 bases. Per the germline V gene, CDR1 is SGDLS and CDR2 is YYNGEE. Trimming cost V 4 bases and J 0 bases; bases outside gene matches: 6. The CDR3 extends over 15 amino acids. CDR3 nucleotide sequence: TGTGCCAGCAGCCCCACGGGGGGGAGCTCCTACGAGCAGTACCTC. Translation: CASSPTGGSSYEQYL.

This clonotype appeared many times. This chain uses TRBV7-9 with TRBJ2-3; 13 nucleotides agree with TRBD2. The CDR3 is 16 amino acids. V trimming: 5 bases; J trimming: 2 bases; junction bases outside the gene matches: 4. Germline CDR1 and CDR2: SEHNR and FQNEAQ (reference sequence). CDR3 in amino acids: CASSPTSGRYTDTQYF. CDR3 sequence (DNA): TGTGCCAGCAGCCCGACTAGCGGGAGGTACACAGATACGCAGTATTTT.

This clonotype appeared a few times. The chain carries TRBV6-2 or TRBV6-3 and TRBJ2-5, with D possibly matching TRBD1 (6 bases). Trimming took off 2 bases at V and 4 bases at J, with 23 bases between the two ends. The germline V gene encodes CDR1 MNHEY and CDR2 SVGEGT. The CDR3 is made up of 18 amino acids. The CDR3 reads CASSYPPDFTGTLETQYF. For the CDR3, the DNA is TGTGCCAGCAGTTACCCTCCCGACTTCACAGGGACCTTAGAGACCCAGTACTTC.

The chain joins TRBV28 to TRBJ2-5; TRBD2 agrees at 8 bases. V dropped 7 bases and J dropped 2; count of bases not matched to a gene: 3. The CDR3 loop spans 13 amino acids. Germline CDR1 is MDHEN and CDR2 is SYDVKM. CDR3 amino acids: CASIPGGQETQYF. CDR3 nucleotides: TGTGCCAGCATCCCGGGGGGGCAAGAGACCCAGTACTTC.